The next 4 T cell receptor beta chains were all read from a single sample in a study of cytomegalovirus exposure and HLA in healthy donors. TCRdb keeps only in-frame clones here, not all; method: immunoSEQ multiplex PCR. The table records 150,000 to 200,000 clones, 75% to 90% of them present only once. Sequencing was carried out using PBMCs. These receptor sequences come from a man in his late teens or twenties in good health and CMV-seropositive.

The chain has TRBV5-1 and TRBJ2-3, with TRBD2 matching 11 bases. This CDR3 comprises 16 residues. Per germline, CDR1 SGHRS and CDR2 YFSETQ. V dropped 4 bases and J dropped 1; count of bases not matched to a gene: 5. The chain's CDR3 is CASSTWTSGRTDTQYF. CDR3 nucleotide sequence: TGCGCCAGCAGCACGTGGACTAGCGGGCGCACAGATACGCAGTATTTT.

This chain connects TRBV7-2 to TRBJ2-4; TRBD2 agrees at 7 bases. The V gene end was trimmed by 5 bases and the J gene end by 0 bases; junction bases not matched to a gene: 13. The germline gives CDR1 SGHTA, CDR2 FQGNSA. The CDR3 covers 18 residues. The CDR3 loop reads CASSPRGAGVVAKNIQYF. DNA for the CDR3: TGTGCCAGCAGCCCCCGGGGCGCGGGAGTGGTAGCCAAAAACATTCAGTACTTC.

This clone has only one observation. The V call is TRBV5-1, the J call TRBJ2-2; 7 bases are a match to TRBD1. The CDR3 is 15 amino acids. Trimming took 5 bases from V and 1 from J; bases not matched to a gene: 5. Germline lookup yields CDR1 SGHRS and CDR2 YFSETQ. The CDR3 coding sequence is TGCGCCAGCAGGCCCGGGACAGTGAACACCGGGGAGCTGTTTTTT. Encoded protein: CASRPGTVNTGELFF.

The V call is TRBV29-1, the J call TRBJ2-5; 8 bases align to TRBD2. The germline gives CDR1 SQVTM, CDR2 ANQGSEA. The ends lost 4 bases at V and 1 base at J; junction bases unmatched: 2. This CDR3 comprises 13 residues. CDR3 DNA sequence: TGCAGCGTTGGAGGGACTAGCCAAGAGACCCAGTACTTC. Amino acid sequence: CSVGGTSQETQYF.